Presented here are 15 T cell receptor beta chains from one specimen sequenced in a study of blood T cell repertoires in COVID-19. The assay was immunoSEQ multiplex PCR, and TCRdb's table has in-frame clones only and misses some. The sample gives about 110,000 clones, about 90% of which show up once; 2.4% is in the top ten. Sequenced material: peripheral blood. The receptor source for this set is a human donor in a cohort sampled during active COVID-19.

Only one count was recorded for this clone. The chain has TRBV29-1 and TRBJ2-2; D not certain. The CDR3 is made up of 14 amino acids. The germline V gene encodes CDR1 SQVTM and CDR2 ANQGSEA. V was cut by 4 bases and J by 0 bases, with 9 bases left in between. The chain's CDR3 is CSVVRSPNTGELFF. CDR3 DNA: TGCAGCGTTGTCCGGAGTCCGAACACCGGGGAGCTGTTTTTT.

The chain recombines TRBV28 with TRBJ2-7; 7 bases line up with TRBD1. CDR1 is MDHEN and CDR2 is SYDVKM in the germline V gene. J lost 0 bases, V lost 4 bases, and 18 bases had no gene match. This CDR3 spans 19 amino acids. The CDR3 nucleotides read TGTGCCAGCAGTTCCCCCGTTAACAGGGGATATACTAGCTCCTACGAGCAGTACTTC. This encodes CASSSPVNRGYTSSYEQYF. Combining the CDR3 with reference TRBV28 and TRBJ2-7 gives the whole variable domain DVKVTQSSRYLVKRTGEKVFLECVQDMDHENMFWYRQDPGLGLRLIYFSYDVKMKEKGDIPEGYSVSREKKERFSLILESASTNQTSMYLCASSSPVNRGYTSSYEQYFGPGTRLTVT.

This chain connects TRBV7-9 to TRBJ1-4, with no clear D. The CDR3 is 14 residues long. Trimming cost V 4 bases and J 5 bases, with 11 bases left between them. Germline V lookup: CDR1 SEHNR, CDR2 FQNEAQ (reference sequence). The CDR3 sequence is CASSWPQLNEKLFF. CDR3 sequence (DNA): TGTGCCAGCAGCTGGCCACAGTTGAATGAAAAACTGTTTTTT.

The chain is built from TRBV13 and TRBJ2-7; D might be TRBD2 (7 bases). Trimming shortened V by 8 bases and J by 6 bases, and 17 bases separated the two germline ends. Germline CDR1 reads PRHDT; CDR2 reads FYEKMQ (reference sequence). The CDR3 has 13 residues. Here the CDR3 reads CASGGAGEIEQYF. As DNA, the CDR3 is TGTGCCAGCGGGGGGGCAGGGGAGATCGAGCAGTACTTC.

This clone has just a few counts. This chain links TRBV7-2 with TRBJ1-5, with D possibly matching TRBD1 (6 bases). Trimming stripped 1 base from V and 2 bases from J, with 15 bases between. This CDR3 comprises 17 residues. CDR1 SGHTA and CDR2 FQGNSA come from the germline V gene. CDR3 DNA sequence: TGTGCCAGCAGCTTAGTCGCAGGGGTGAGTGGCAATCAGCCCCAGCATTTT. Translation gives CASSLVAGVSGNQPQHF.

The chain employs TRBV6-5 and TRBJ1-2; a weak D match, TRBD1 (5 bases). Trimming left V 2 bases short and J 8 bases short, with 12 bases between. This CDR3 is 13 amino acids long. Germline V lookup: CDR1 MNHEY, CDR2 SVGAGI. The CDR3 sequence is CASSYDSIGGYTF. The CDR3 region has the DNA TGTGCCAGCAGTTACGACAGCATAGGAGGCTACACCTTC.

The chain links TRBV27 to TRBJ1-3; 7 bases are shared with TRBD1. CDR1 and CDR2 (germline): MNHEY, SMNVEV (reference sequence). Losses at the gene ends were 5 bases for V and 0 bases for J; bases not matched to a gene: 7. The CDR3 totals 16 residues. The CDR3 sequence: CASSPRGRSSGNTIYF. The CDR3 nucleotides read TGTGCCAGCAGTCCTAGGGGGCGGTCCTCTGGAAACACCATATATTTT.

The chain employs TRBV7-8 and TRBJ2-5; D gene unclear. This CDR3 has 14 residues. CDR1 is SGHVS and CDR2 is FQNEAQ in the germline V gene. With 0 bases removed from V and 4 bases from J, the gap between germline ends came to 9 bases. The CDR3 sequence: CASSLAPLAETQYF. CDR3 coding DNA: TGTGCCAGCAGCTTAGCGCCGTTAGCAGAGACCCAGTACTTC. Supplemented by reference TRBV7-8 and TRBJ2-5, the full variable domain reads GAGVSQSPRYKVAKRGQDVALRCDPISGHVSLFWYQQALGQGPEFLTYFQNEAQLDKSGLPSDRFFAERPEGSVSTLKIQRTQQEDSAVYLCASSLAPLAETQYFGPGTRLLVL.

The rearrangement joins TRBV27 to TRBJ1-4; tentatively, D is TRBD1 (5 bases). CDR1 and CDR2 (germline): MNHEY, SMNVEV (reference sequence). The CDR3 spans 12 residues. Trimming stripped 6 bases from V and 7 bases from J, with 9 bases between. The CDR3 bases are TGTGCCAGCAGGCGGGGGGGTGAAAAACTGTTTTTT. This encodes CASRRGGEKLFF.

This clone came up a few times. J is TRBJ2-1 and V is TRBV19, with TRBD2 matching 8 bases. CDR1 LNHDA and CDR2 SQIVND come from the germline V gene (reference sequence). The CDR3 totals 13 residues. V shed 5 bases, J shed 7 bases, and the junction held 4 bases outside the gene matches. This CDR3 reads CASSLLAGNEQFF. CDR3 bases: TGTGCCAGTAGTCTCCTAGCGGGTAATGAGCAGTTCTTC.

This clone came up a few times. The chain carries TRBV7-9 and TRBJ2-1; D possibly corresponds to TRBD1 (5 bases). Trimming pared 3 bases from V and 6 bases from J, leaving 15 bases between. Germline values: CDR1 SEHNR, CDR2 FQNEAQ (reference sequence). This CDR3 has 15 amino acids. The CDR3 sequence is CASSFLEGEGNEQFF. In nucleotides, the CDR3 is TGTGCCAGCAGCTTCCTTGAAGGGGAAGGCAATGAGCAGTTCTTC.

The chain couples TRBV5-4 to TRBJ2-3; 9 bases match TRBD2. The J segment lost 4 bases and the V segment lost 4 bases, leaving 16 bases of the junction unmatched. Germline CDR1 is SGHNT and CDR2 is YYREEE (reference sequence). The CDR3 runs 18 residues. The CDR3 DNA reads as TGTGCCAGCAGCGGGGGCGACCGACCGGGCGGGAGGGCAGATACGCAGTATTTT. Translated: CASSGGDRPGGRADTQYF.

This clone was seen only a few times. The J gene is TRBJ2-1, the V gene TRBV5-1; 11 bases are a match to TRBD1. Germline V CDR1 and CDR2: SGHRS, YFSETQ. J lost 0 bases, V lost 2 bases, and 10 bases had no gene match. The CDR3 sequence is 19 residues long. The CDR3, as DNA: TGCGCCAGCAGCTTACCATGGACAGGGGGCTACCGCTCCTACAATGAGCAGTTCTTC. Encoded protein: CASSLPWTGGYRSYNEQFF. Supplemented by reference TRBV5-1 and TRBJ2-1, the full variable domain reads KAGVTQTPRYLIKTRGQQVTLSCSPISGHRSVSWYQQTPGQGLQFLFEYFSETQRNKGNFPGRFSGRQFSNSRSEMNVSTLELGDSALYLCASSLPWTGGYRSYNEQFFGPGTRLTVL.

Here the CDR3 DNA reads TGTGCCAGCAGCCAACAGCATTGGGCCGAGACCCAGTACTTC. This translates into CASSQQHWAETQYF. V and J are TRBV3-1 (or the pseudogene TRBV3-2) and TRBJ2-5, with D unresolved. With 2 bases removed from V and 5 bases from J, the gap between germline ends came to 12 bases. This CDR3 spans 14 amino acids. Germline V CDR1 and CDR2: LGHDT, YNNKEL (reference sequence).

The rearrangement uses TRBV7-9 and TRBJ2-3; no reliable D call. The CDR3 is 13 amino acids. V lost 2 bases, J lost 2 bases, and 5 bases lay in between. Germline assignment: CDR1 SEHNR and CDR2 FQNEAQ (reference sequence). This CDR3 reads CASSLSLTDTQYF. As DNA, the CDR3 is TGTGCCAGCAGCTTATCCCTCACAGATACGCAGTATTTT.